This TCR beta chain came from a study of blood T cell repertoires in COVID-19 (dated by TCRdb to 2020 to 2021). Turning to the overall study: Collaborator samples came from the United States, Italy and Spain and covered acute and convalescent phases of COVID-19. The prospective study material was composed of cDNA or gDNA derived from T cells, B-cell-depleted T cells, or PBMCs. The dataset comprised deeply sampled blood TCRbeta repertoires from subjects exposed to, actively infected with, or recovered from COVID-19. The repertoires were released in a freely available public database meant as a resource for research on the immune response to SARS-CoV-2. The samples were drawn from the first 160 participants of the ongoing ImmuneRACE study and from 950 to 1,500 subjects provided by 6 global collaborators. A de-identified subject ID, COVID-19 status, age in years and sex were almost always included in the sample metadata. Where available, HLA class I and class II types were taken from metadata supplied by the sample provider and were not determined by assay-based typing.

At one collaborating source in Seattle, patients were enrolled during active infection and were followed longitudinally through the course of disease. The collaborating institutions used their own protocols to collect whole blood in K2EDTA tubes. Collaborator samples were shipped for TCRbeta analysis as frozen whole blood, isolated PBMCs, or DNA extracted from either sample type. Here is what the overall study found, with its caveats: The quantity of clinical and demographic metadata differed by source and by participant and was supplied without curation.

V and J are trimmed by 2 bases and 8 bases, and the gene matches miss 5 bases of the junction. From the cysteine up to the phenylalanine, the CDR3 has a length of 15 residues. The retained sequence is limited to the CDR3, 45 bases, with the frame set at the first base. The germline V gene sets CDR1 to KGHDR and CDR2 to SFDVKD. The immunoSEQ Assay, a bias-controlled multiplex PCR, was used to amplify TCRbeta CDR3 regions from genomic DNA. From the authors' description of their analysis: Nucleated cell counts per sample were estimated from amplification of reference gene primers within the assay. To quantify the absolute abundance of each unique TCRbeta CDR3 rearrangement, sequence reads were collapsed and filtered. For each sample, productive Simpson clonality was calculated as the square root of Simpson's diversity index over productive rearrangements. Imported from immuneACCESS, the table was reduced by TCRdb to in-frame sequences with V and J called. These copies leave out some clones; in studies compared against another copy, an unresolved V gene accounts for under half, and the cause of the remainder is not known. V and J calls and clone size are those listed in that table; D and trimming were worked out from the DNA. The sample yields 200,000 or so clones; about 87% were counted once. The ten largest clones represent roughly 2.7% of the sample.

For this clone: Its antigen is unknown. Base qualities are not at hand, and no much larger clone is one base apart.

The receptor's source is a man in his thirties or forties with COVID-19, enrolled during active disease. Sequenced material: peripheral blood. The rearranged segments are TRBV24-1 and TRBJ1-4, with 9 bases in between that match TRBD1. The CDR3: CATSDSRQGGEKLFF. The nucleotide sequence is TGTGCCACCAGTGATTCCCGACAGGGGGGCGAAAAACTGTTTTTT.